The entry below describes one TCR beta chain. This clone occurred once. Its antigen specificity is not known. No base quality information exists; no much larger clone differs at one position. The data derive from a study of cytomegalovirus exposure and HLA in healthy donors (dated by TCRdb to the late 2010s). The study in broad terms: An earlier analysis of roughly 500 of the donors reported roughly 270 Gb of sequence data and some 120 million unique TCR beta sequences from some 180 million T cells. The T cell repertoires of 666 subjects were profiled by immunosequencing and related to cytomegalovirus serostatus. In a later genetic analysis, genome-wide SNP genotypes for 398 of the 666 donors were used, and that subset was treated as a discovery cohort. High-throughput TCR immunosequencing, statistical association of individual TCRs with disease status, and machine learning were combined to predict cytomegalovirus infection status. Both class I and class II loci were covered by HLA typing, at four-digit resolution. Among the roughly 370 genotyped donors, about 83% belonged to the genetic ancestry cluster associated with self-reported Caucasian donors. Roughly 5 DR-DQ haplotypes were handled as single units for association and clustering, since linkage in the cohort was strong. In an earlier analysis of 500 to 650 of the donors, high-throughput TCR beta sequencing was used to judge whether each TCR beta V gene segment behaved as functional or pseudogenic. Every repertoire in the discovery cohort had been generated on one and the same sequencing platform. The study aimed to test whether cataloging public T cell receptors could reveal signatures of past pathogen exposure. The number of donors typed differed by locus, with roughly 629-640 for A, B, C, DRB1 and DQB1, roughly 550 for DQA1, 600 to 610 for DPA1, and some 440 for DPB1. The later analysis used no new phenotypic data to find candidate immune exposures, relying instead on TCR beta sequences and their occurrence across donors. An early release covering roughly 600 HLA-typed donors comprised approximately 300 gigabases of sequencing data and about 90 million unique TCR sequences. In a later analysis, previously published TCR beta repertoires from 666 donors were re-analyzed and high-resolution HLA genotyping was added so that TCR occurrence patterns could be studied. Donor age, sex, ethnicity and CMV serostatus were compiled together with the repertoire data. On average, roughly 250,000 unique TCR beta nucleotide sequences were sequenced per donor among fewer than 500 genotyped donors of the cohort, with roughly 18% of those sequences being non-productive. Along with the approximately 650-subject first cohort, a separate validation cohort of approximately 110 different subjects was used.

What the research found in general, with its limitations: The only immune exposure information available for the cohort was CMV serostatus. In a later analysis, the rate of TCR association differed among HLA loci, with DRB1 alleles having the most associated TCRs and HLA-C alleles having the fewest. Because the 87-base-pair reads could not distinguish some IMGT-functional V segments, including TRBV6-2 and TRBV6-3, those segments were excluded. Most TCR sequences were observed very rarely across donors, whereas some public TCRs were present in many individuals. An association between a missense DCLRE1C variant and V-gene and J-gene trimming of TCR beta chains was found in a later genetic analysis and replicated in an independent cohort. In vitro tests confirmed that three of the cytomegalovirus-associated TCR beta chains recognize cytomegalovirus antigens. In an earlier analysis of about 600 of the donors, most TCR beta V segments appeared in productive rearrangements about 90% or about 30% of the time, broadly matching IMGT annotations. Linkage disequilibrium might explain the correlated functional status among segregating V segments, but an unknown experimental factor could not be excluded. In a later analysis, HLA-associated TCR beta chains were found to be more clonally expanded and to have lower generation probabilities than equally common non-associated chains. A further reported finding was that TCR beta sequences accurately predicted the HLA-A and HLA-B alleles for most subjects in the first cohort. According to a later analysis, most CMV-associated TCR beta chains appeared to be HLA-restricted, and the HLA associations seemed to be driven largely by CMV exposure. Because HLA typing was missing for some donors at each locus, association tests included only the typed subset. Assigning TCR associations to individual alleles was difficult when HLA alleles, especially DR and DQ, strongly co-occurred. In the study, about 150 TCR beta chains were listed as associated with cytomegalovirus. The authors suggested that the approach could potentially be generalized to other disease states and immunological phenotypes. In a later analysis, around 17,000 TCR beta sequences were associated with specific HLA alleles at a false discovery rate of 0.05. In a later analysis, several top co-occurrence clusters were reported to appear linked to parvovirus B19, influenza, CMV and Epstein-Barr virus. Cytomegalovirus status was reported to be diagnosed by the classifier with high specificity and sensitivity in both the original and validation cohorts. This cohort had only TCR beta chains sequenced, and the lack of alpha or paired-chain data limited which features could be detected. The earlier analysis of around 600 of the donors excluded roughly 17 rarely observed V segments, including chromosome 9 orphons, because counts were too low. According to a later genetic analysis, donors in an Asian-associated ancestry cluster had fewer N-insertions in productive TCRs than the approximately 700-donor mean. Roughly uniform sequencing depth across donors was assumed in presence/absence analyses, although this assumption may not hold. A cluster of highly shared sequence variants was judged likely to be a technical artifact of the sequencing pipeline.

The cohort consisted of fewer than 700 healthy bone marrow donors. Cohort members were all nominally healthy when sampled, although unrecorded immune exposures were likely present. The donor was CMV seropositive and belonged to the group of about 290 seropositive cohort members. Every donor gave a peripheral blood sample, and the peripheral blood mononuclear cells from that sample were used for TCR beta sequencing. Genomic DNA was extracted from the blood cell samples with the Qiagen DNeasy Blood Extraction Kit. From its cysteine to its phenylalanine, the CDR3 spans 17 amino acids. Only CDR3 DNA remains: 51 bases, in frame from the first base. Reading the germline V gene gives CDR1 SGHTA and CDR2 FQGTGA. Germline trimming: 4 bases from V, 4 bases from J; junction bases outside gene matches: 9. Receptor libraries were prepared by the immunoSEQ multiplex PCR assay. A mixture of 60 forward primers for TCR Vbeta segments and 13 reverse primers for TCR Jbeta segments was used in the multiplex PCR. Amplification of the CDR3 region of rearranged TCR beta genes was performed with a multiplex PCR assay on genomic DNA. The Illumina HiSeq System was used to sequence the amplified TCR beta libraries as 87-base-pair reads. The authors' pipeline ran thus. Across the 666 repertoires, a later analysis counted about 81 million unique TCR beta chains, approximately 12 million of which were shared by at least two donors. Raw reads were error-corrected and collapsed into unique sequences by a nearest-neighbor algorithm in which closely related sequences were merged to remove PCR and sequencing errors. Alignment of CDR3 sequences to IMGT reference sequences was used to assign V, D and J gene segments. For a sequence to be retained, at least a six-nucleotide match to both a V gene segment and a J gene segment was required. A rearrangement was called productive if the CDR3 had no stop codons and remained in frame with V and J, and every other rearrangement was called non-productive. CDR3 was defined according to IMGT convention as the region running from the second conserved V-encoded cysteine to the conserved J-encoded phenylalanine. In an earlier analysis of some 550 of the donors, sequences lacking an unambiguous match to a single V gene segment were excluded. An earlier analysis of 587 of the donors classified V segments as functional when productive rearrangements were above 56.7% and as segregating when the standard deviation between donors was above 5%. To diagnose cytomegalovirus status from the catalog of TCR beta chain sequences, a statistical classification framework was built. V and J gene assignment, in a later analysis, came from comparing TCR nucleotide sequences with IMGT/GENE-DB human TR gene sequences. In a later analysis, CDR3 sequences and most-parsimonious VDJ recombination scenarios were assigned using the TCRdist pipeline. In a later analysis, every TCR beta chain was defined by the combination of its CDR3 amino acid sequence and its V-gene family, and reads without a unique V-gene family were dropped. In a later analysis, fewer than 600 highly shared, low-generation-probability nucleotide sequences were removed to address suspected cross-contamination and a sequencing artifact. In a later analysis, a clonal expansion index was calculated for each public chain from normalized within-repertoire ranks of inferred template counts. Generation probabilities in a later analysis came from a VDJ recombination model fitted to out-of-frame rearrangements, and those results were checked against IGoR. In a later analysis, hypergeometric tests were used to score TCR-TCR, TCR-HLA and TCR-CMV co-occurrence, with a repertoire-size bias correction applied to TCR pairs. To estimate false discovery rates, a later analysis permuted the HLA or CMV assignments 20 times. In a later analysis, co-occurring TCRs were grouped using DBSCAN, with TCRdist sequence similarity added in when clustering inside HLA-allele-positive subsets. For co-occurrence clustering, repertoires with fewer than 30,000 or more than 120,000 public chains were excluded, along with about five repertoires with anomalous nucleotide sharing. TCRdb took over this immuneACCESS table, retaining in-frame rearrangements with V and J assigned. Such tables are incomplete; in checked studies, under half of the missing clones stem from an unresolved V gene, and the remainder is unexplained. V, J and clone size derive from that table, while D and trimming were established from the DNA sequence. The sample has around 68,000 clones on record, about 68% of them singletons. The top ten constitute 7.4% of the sample.

The sample consisted of PBMCs. The V and J segments used are TRBV7-3 and TRBJ2-1, and 11 bases in between align with TRBD2. The TCR was taken from a woman in her 30s in good health and CMV-seropositive. In nucleotides, the sequence is TGTGCCAGCAGCTCACAACCCCTAGCGGGAGGATACAATGAGCAGTTCTTC. This encodes CASSSQPLAGGYNEQFF.